This T cell receptor beta chain was captured by sequencing in a study of identical twins. The CDR3 spans 12 residues. Germline-derived CDR1 and CDR2 are DFQATT and SNEGSKA (reference sequence). V was pared by 0 bases and J by 8 bases, with 10 bases between. In TCRdb, the 5' RACE reads were re-called with MiXCR into one record per CDR3 protein. In the table there are some 900,000 distinct CDR3 sequences, about 12% of which are singletons. General study results and limits: The authors drew conclusions from cross-sectional statistical analysis rather than following the same donors. The more abundant beta clonotypes in cord blood had fewer insertions, and memory repertoires did not show this. Zero-insertion results could be subject to partial confounding by invariant MAIT and iNKT cells.

On this clonotype: Its target is not known.

These records were also assigned to another study, of yellow fever vaccine responses in identical twins.

The sequence derives from a woman aged 18-29 years in good health. V and J are TRBV20-1 and TRBJ1-2; D not certain. Sequencing was done on a sample of PBMCs. CDR3 in DNA: TGCAGTGCTAGAGAAGGGTTCTTCGGCTACACCTTC. It encodes CSAREGFFGYTF.